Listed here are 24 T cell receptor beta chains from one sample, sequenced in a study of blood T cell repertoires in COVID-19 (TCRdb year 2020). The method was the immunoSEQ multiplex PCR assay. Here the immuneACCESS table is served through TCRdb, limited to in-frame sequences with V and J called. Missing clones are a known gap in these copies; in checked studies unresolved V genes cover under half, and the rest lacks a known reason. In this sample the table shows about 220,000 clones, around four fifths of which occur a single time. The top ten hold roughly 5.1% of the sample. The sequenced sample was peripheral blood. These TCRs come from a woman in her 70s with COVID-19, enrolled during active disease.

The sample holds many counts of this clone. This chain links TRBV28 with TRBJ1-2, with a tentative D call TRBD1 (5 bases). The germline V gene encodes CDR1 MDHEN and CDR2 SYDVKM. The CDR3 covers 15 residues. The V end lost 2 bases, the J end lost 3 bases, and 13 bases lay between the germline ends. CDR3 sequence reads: CASSLRDRWDYGYTF. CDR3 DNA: TGTGCCAGCAGTTTAAGAGACAGATGGGACTATGGCTACACCTTC.

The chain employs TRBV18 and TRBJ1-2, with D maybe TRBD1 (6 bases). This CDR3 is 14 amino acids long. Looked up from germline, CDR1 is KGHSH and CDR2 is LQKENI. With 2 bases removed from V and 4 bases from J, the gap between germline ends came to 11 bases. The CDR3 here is CASSPGGQTYGYTF. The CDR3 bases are TGTGCCAGCTCACCAGGCGGACAGACCTATGGCTACACCTTC.

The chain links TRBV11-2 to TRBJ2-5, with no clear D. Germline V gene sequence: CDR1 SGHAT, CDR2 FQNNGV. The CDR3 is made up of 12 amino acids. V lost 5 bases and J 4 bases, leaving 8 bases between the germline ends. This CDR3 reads CASSVSRETQYF. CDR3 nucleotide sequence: TGTGCCAGCAGCGTTAGCAGAGAGACCCAGTACTTC.

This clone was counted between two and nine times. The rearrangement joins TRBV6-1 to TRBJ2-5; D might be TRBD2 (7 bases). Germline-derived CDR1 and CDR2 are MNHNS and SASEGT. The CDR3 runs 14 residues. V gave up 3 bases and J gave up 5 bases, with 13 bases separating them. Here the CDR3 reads CASSDVGGGETQYF. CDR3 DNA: TGTGCCAGCAGTGATGTAGGGGGAGGGGAGACCCAGTACTTC.

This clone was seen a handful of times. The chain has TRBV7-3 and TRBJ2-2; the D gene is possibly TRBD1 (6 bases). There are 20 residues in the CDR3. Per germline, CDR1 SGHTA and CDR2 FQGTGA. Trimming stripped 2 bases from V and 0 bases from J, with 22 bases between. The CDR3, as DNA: TGTGCCAGCAGCTTAGAGGCACCCGGGACATATTACGCGAACACCGGGGAGCTGTTTTTT. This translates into CASSLEAPGTYYANTGELFF.

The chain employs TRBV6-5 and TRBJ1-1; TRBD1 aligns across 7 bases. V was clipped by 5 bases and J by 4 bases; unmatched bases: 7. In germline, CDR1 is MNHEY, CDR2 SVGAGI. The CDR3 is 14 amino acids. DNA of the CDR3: TGTGCCAGCAGTCCGACAGGGTTGGGCACTGAAGCTTTCTTT. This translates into CASSPTGLGTEAFF.

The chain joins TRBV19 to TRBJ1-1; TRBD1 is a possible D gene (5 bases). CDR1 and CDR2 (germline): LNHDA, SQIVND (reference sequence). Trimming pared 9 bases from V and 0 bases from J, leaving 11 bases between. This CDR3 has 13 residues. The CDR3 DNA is TGTGCCAGCCAGGGTTTTATGAACACTGAAGCTTTCTTT. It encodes CASQGFMNTEAFF.

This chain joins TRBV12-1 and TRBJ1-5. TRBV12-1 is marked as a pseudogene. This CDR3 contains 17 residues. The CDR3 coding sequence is TGTGCCAGCAGCTCCCCTCGGAGTTGCAAATTAAATCAGCCCCAGCATTTT. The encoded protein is CASSSPRSCKLNQPQHF.

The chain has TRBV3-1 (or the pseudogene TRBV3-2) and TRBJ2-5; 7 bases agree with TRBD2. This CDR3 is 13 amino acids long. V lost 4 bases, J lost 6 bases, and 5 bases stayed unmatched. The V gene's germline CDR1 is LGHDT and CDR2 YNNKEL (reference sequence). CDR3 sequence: CASSLAGEKTQYF. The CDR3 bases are TGTGCCAGCAGCCTCGCGGGGGAGAAGACCCAGTACTTC.

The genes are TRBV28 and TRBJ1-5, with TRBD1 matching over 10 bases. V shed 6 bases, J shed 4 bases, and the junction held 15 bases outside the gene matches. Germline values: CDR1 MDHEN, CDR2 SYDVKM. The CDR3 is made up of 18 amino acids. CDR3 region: CASSSGSGTGAGNQPQHF. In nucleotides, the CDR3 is TGTGCCAGCAGCTCCGGGTCCGGGACAGGGGCTGGGAATCAGCCCCAGCATTTT.

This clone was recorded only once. The CDR3: CSVGPRLAEYNEQFF. CDR3 DNA sequence: TGCAGCGTAGGACCTCGACTAGCGGAATACAATGAGCAGTTCTTC. The rearrangement joins TRBV29-1 to TRBJ2-1; 9 nucleotides align to TRBD2. CDR3 length: 15 amino acids. Trimming removed 6 bases from V and 4 bases from J; junction bases left unmatched: 10. Germline CDR1 and CDR2: SQVTM and ANQGSEA.

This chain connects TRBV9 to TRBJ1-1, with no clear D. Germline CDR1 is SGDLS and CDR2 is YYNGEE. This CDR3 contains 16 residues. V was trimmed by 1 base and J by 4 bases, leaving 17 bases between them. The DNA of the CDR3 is TGTGCCAGCAGCGTAACGATTTCCGGGAAGGGCACTGAAGCTTTCTTT. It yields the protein CASSVTISGKGTEAFF. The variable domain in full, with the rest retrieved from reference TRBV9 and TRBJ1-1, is DSGVTQTPKHLITATGQRVTLRCSPRSGDLSVYWYQQSLDQGLQFLIQYYNGEERAKGNILERFSAQQFPDLHSELNLSSLELGDSALYFCASSVTISGKGTEAFFGQGTRLTVV.

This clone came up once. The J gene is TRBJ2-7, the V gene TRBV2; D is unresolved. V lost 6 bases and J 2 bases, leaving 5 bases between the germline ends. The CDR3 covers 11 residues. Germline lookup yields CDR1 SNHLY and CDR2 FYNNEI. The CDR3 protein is CASSHAYEQYF. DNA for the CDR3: TGTGCCAGCAGCCATGCCTACGAGCAGTACTTC.

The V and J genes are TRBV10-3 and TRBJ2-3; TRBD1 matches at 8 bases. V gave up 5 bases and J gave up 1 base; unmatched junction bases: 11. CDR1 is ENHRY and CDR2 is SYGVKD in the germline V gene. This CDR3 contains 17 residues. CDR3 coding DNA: TGTGCCATCAGTCCCACGCCAGGGGGCGACGGCACAGATACGCAGTATTTT. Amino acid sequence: CAISPTPGGDGTDTQYF.

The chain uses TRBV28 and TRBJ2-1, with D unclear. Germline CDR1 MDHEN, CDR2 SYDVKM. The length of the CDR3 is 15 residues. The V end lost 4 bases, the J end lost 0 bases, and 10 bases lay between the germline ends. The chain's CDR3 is CASSWPGSSYNEQFF. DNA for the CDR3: TGTGCCAGCAGTTGGCCAGGCAGCTCCTACAATGAGCAGTTCTTC.

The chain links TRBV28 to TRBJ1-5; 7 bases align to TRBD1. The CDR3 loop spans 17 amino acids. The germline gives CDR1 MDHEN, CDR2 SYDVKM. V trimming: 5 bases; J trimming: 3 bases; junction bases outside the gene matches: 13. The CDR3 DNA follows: TGTGCCAGCAGTCTTTCATTTACAGGGGTTCACAATCAGCCCCAGCATTTT. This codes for CASSLSFTGVHNQPQHF.

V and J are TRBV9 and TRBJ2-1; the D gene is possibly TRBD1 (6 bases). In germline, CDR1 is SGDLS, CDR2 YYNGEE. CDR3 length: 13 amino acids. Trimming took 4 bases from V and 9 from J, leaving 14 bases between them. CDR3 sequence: CASSIWTVSEQFF. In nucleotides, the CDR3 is TGTGCCAGCAGCATTTGGACAGTTTCTGAGCAGTTCTTC.

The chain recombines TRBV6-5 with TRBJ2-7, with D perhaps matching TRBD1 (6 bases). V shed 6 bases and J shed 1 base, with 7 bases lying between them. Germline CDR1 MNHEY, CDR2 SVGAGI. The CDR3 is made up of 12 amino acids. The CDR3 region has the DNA TGTGCCAGCAGAGGGGGTTCCTACGAGCAGTACTTC. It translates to CASRGGSYEQYF.

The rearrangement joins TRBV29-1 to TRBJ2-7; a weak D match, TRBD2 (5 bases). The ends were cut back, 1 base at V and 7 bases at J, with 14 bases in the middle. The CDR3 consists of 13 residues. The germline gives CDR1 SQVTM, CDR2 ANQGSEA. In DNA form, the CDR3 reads TGCAGCGTTGAAGGAGGGCGGTTTGATGAGCAGTACTTC. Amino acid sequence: CSVEGGRFDEQYF.

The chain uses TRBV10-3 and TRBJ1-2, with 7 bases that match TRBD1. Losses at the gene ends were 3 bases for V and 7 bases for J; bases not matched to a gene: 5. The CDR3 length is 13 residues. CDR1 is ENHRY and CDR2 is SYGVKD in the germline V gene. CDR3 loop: CAISDDRVAGYTF. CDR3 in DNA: TGTGCCATCAGTGACGACAGGGTGGCTGGCTACACCTTC.

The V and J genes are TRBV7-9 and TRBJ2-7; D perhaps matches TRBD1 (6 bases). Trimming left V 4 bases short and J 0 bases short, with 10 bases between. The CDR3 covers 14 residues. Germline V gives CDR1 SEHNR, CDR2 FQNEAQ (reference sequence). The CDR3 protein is CASSSDRNSYEQYF. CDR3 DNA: TGTGCCAGCAGCTCCGACAGGAACTCCTACGAGCAGTACTTC.

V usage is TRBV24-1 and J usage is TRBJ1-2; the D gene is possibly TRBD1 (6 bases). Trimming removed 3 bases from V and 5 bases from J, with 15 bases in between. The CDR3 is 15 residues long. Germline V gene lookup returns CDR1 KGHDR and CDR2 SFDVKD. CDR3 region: CATSDVTGFQYGYTF. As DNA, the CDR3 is TGTGCCACCAGTGATGTGACAGGTTTCCAGTATGGCTACACCTTC.

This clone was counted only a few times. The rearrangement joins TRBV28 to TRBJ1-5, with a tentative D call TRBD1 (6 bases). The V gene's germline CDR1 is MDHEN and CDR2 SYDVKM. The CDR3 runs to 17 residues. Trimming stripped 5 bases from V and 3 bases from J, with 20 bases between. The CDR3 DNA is TGTGCCAGCAGTCCCCATTTGGGGGGGGCCCTCAATCAGCCCCAGCATTTT. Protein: CASSPHLGGALNQPQHF.

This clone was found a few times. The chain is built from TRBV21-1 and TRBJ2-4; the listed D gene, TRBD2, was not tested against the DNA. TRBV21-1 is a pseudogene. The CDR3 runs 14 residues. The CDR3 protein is CASSKFNSENIQYF. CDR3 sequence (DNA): TGTGCCAGCAGCAAATTTAACTCTGAAAACATTCAGTACTTC.